This T cell receptor beta chain stems from a study of T cell clonotyping in hematopoietic cell transplantation (dated by TCRdb to the early 2020s). About the full investigation: A total of 120 to 150 blood samples were collected in the study from a few dozen consecutive transplant recipients and their related donors. Patients were recruited between September 2015 and January 2017 and followed until September 2020 or death.

Results and caveats for the whole study, not just this receptor: Just a small fraction of recipient repertoires overlapped with donor repertoires, and more than 97% appeared de novo at the given depth. The sample size was limited and the cells went unsorted, which meant the CD4 and CD8 repertoire contributions could not be told apart. Broader TCR repertoire diversity after transplant was predicted by Inverse Simpson Index values from donors and from recipients before transplant. A decrease in recipient TCR diversity was observed after transplant, and a progressive increase in pathologically expanded clonotypes was seen from day 30 to day 180.

In regard to this clone: Its binding antigen is unknown. Per-nucleotide qualities are absent, and no much larger clonotype sits a single base away.

CDR1 and CDR2 were assigned from the germline V gene as SGHTA and FQGNSA. After removal of 3 bases from V and 2 bases from J, the junction retains 3 bases not matched to a gene. The CDR3 measures 14 amino acids from cysteine to phenylalanine. Only the CDR3 DNA is retained, 42 bases long and in frame from the first base. Blood samples for TCR beta sequencing were given by related transplant donors. Using Nuclei Lysis Solution, genomic DNA was extracted from unfractionated peripheral blood mononuclear cells that were either fresh or cryopreserved. The immunoSEQ assay, a bias-controlled multiplex PCR with V- and J-specific primers, was used to amplify TCR beta CDR3 regions from genomic DNA. In a second PCR step, the CDR3 amplicons were tagged with a proprietary barcode plus Illumina adapter sequences. An Illumina MiSeq instrument was used for sequencing of the CDR3 libraries. Turning to the authors' computational methods: Export and quality control were done with immunoSEQ Analyzer 3.0, while downstream analyses used R Bioconductor and Immunarch. Only productive rearrangements within the normalized downsampled data set were used in the calculation of repertoire metrics. Pathologically expanded clonotypes were defined as those larger than 5 templates in the normalized cohort. The Inverse Simpson Index served as the measure of repertoire diversity. CMV-specificity analyses were carried out on the non-normalized data set to capture all clonotypes. Held by TCRdb, this immuneACCESS table contains in-frame sequences only and omits some clones. Under half of the omission traces to an unresolved V gene where checked; the cause of the rest is unknown. Clone size and V and J calls were adopted from that table, with D and trimming inferred from the DNA. This sample comprises roughly 42,000 clones, 94% of them detected only once. The ten largest account for about 0.8% of the sample.

Material for sequencing was peripheral blood mononuclear cells. The chain uses TRBV7-2 and TRBJ2-7; a stretch of 8 junction bases matches TRBD2. The source of this sequence is a woman aged 50 to 60 in good health. Some clones in this sample may be carry-over from other donors' samples. The CDR3 loop reads CASSFPGGAYEQYF. The DNA sequence is as follows: TGTGCCAGCAGCTTCCCCGGGGGGGCCTACGAGCAGTACTTC.